The present TCR beta chain was sequenced within a study of shared clonotypes between healthy human individuals. In regard to this clone: The identical CDR3 is also encoded by other nucleotide sequences in the sample.

The CDR3 runs to 13 residues. Trimming took off 2 bases at V and 2 bases at J, with 7 bases between the two ends. The V gene's germline CDR1 is SGDLS and CDR2 YYNGEE. Sequenced by immunoSEQ multiplex PCR; TCRdb stores in-frame clones only, minus some. The sample has around 2.5 million clones, 93% seen once; the top ten hold approximately 0.35%. Sequenced material: naive CD4+ T cells from PBMCs. Subset given: CD45RA+ positively selected. The chain has TRBV9 and TRBJ1-2; D is possibly TRBD1 (5 bases). The clonotype was recovered from a man younger than 35 in good health. Some clones in this sample may be carry-over from other donors' samples. For the CDR3, the DNA is TGTGCCAGCAGCGTGCGGGGGAACTATGGCTACACCTTC. Amino acid sequence: CASSVRGNYGYTF.